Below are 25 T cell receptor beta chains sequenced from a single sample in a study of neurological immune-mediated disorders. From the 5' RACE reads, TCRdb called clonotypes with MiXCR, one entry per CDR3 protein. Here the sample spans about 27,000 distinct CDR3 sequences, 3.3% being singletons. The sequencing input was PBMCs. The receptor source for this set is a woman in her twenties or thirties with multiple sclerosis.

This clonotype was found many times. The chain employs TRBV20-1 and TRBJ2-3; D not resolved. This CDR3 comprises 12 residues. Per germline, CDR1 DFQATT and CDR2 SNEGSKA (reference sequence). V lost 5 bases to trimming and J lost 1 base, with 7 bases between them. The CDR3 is CSARRGTDTQYF. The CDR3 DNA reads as TGCAGTGCTCGACGAGGCACAGATACGCAGTATTTT.

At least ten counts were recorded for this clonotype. The CDR3 here is CASSPAGGTDTQYF. The CDR3 DNA follows: TGTGCCAGCAGCCCAGCGGGGGGCACAGATACGCAGTATTTT. The chain joins TRBV3-1 to TRBJ2-3, with 8 bases aligning to TRBD2. V lost 4 bases and J lost 1; bases outside the gene matches: 1. This CDR3 comprises 14 residues. Germline V gene lookup returns CDR1 LGHDT and CDR2 YNNKEL (reference sequence).

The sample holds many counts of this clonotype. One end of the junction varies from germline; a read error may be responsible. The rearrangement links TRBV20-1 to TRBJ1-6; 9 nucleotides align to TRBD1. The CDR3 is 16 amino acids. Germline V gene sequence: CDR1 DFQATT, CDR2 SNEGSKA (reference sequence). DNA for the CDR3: TGCAGTGCTAGAGATCAGACAGGGGGTAGTAATTCACCCCTCAACTTT. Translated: CSARDQTGGSNSPLNF.

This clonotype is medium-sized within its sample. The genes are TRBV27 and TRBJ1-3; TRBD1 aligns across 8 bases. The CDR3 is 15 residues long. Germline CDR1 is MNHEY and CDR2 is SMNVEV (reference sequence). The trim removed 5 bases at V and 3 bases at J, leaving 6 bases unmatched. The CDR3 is CASSPRTGNGNTIYF. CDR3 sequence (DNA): TGTGCCAGCAGTCCCAGGACAGGGAATGGAAACACCATATATTTT.

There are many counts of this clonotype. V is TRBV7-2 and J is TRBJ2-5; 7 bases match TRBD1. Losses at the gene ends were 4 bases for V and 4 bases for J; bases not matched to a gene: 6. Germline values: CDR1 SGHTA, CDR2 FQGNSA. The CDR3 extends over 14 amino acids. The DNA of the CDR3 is TGTGCCAGCAGCTCACCGACAGGGCCAGAGACCCAGTACTTC. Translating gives CASSSPTGPETQYF.

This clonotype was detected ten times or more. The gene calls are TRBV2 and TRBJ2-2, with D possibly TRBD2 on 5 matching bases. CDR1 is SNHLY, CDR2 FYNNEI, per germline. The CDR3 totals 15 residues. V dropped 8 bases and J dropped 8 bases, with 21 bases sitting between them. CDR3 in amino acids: CASRLLRPGMGELFF. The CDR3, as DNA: TGTGCCAGCCGGCTTCTAAGACCCGGGATGGGGGAGCTGTTTTTT.

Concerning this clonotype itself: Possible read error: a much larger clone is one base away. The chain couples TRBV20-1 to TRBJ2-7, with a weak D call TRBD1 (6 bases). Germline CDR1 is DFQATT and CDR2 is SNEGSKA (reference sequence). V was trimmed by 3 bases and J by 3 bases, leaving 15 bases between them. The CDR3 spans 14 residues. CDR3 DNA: TGCAGTGCTAGGAAAGACAGGAGCTTCTACGAGCAGTACTTC. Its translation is CSARKDRSFYEQYF.

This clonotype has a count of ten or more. CDR3 DNA sequence: TGTGCCGCAAGCTCCTCCTATAATTCACCCCTCCACTTT. This codes for CAASSSYNSPLHF. V and J are TRBV15 and TRBJ1-6; unclear D gene. The CDR3 consists of 13 residues. The germline V gene encodes CDR1 LNHNV and CDR2 YYDKDF (reference sequence). Deletions cut 11 bases from V and 0 bases from J, with 8 bases between.

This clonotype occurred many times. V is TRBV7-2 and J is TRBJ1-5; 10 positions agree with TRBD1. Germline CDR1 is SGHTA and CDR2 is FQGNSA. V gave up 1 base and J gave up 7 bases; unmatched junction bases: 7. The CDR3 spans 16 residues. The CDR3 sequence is CASSLVGTGEEQPQHF. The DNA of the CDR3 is TGTGCCAGCAGCTTAGTAGGGACAGGGGAGGAACAGCCCCAGCATTTT.

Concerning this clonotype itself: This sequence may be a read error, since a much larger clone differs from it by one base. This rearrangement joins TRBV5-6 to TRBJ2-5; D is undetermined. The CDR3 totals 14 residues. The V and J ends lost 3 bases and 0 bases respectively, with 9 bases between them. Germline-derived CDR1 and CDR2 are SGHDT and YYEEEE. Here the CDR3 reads CASSSGTNQETQYF. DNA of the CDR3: TGTGCCAGCAGCTCTGGAACCAACCAAGAGACCCAGTACTTC.

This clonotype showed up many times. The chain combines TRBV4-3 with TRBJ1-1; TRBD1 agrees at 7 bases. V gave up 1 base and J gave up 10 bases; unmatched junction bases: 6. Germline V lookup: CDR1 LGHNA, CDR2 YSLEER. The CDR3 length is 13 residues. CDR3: CASSQGTGVRAFF. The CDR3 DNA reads TGCGCCAGCAGCCAAGGGACAGGAGTAAGAGCTTTCTTT.

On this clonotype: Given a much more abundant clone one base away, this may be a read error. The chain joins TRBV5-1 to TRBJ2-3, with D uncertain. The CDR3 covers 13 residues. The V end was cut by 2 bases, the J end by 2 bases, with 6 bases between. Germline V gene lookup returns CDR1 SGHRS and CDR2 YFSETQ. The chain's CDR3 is CASSFPTTDTQYF. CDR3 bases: TGCGCCAGCAGCTTCCCAACCACAGATACGCAGTATTTT.

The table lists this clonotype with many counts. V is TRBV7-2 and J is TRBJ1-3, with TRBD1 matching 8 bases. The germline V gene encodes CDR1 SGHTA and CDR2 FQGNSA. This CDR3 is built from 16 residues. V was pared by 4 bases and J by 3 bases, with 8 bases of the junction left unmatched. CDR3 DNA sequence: TGTGCCAGCAGCTCGGGACAGGTGGTGGGTGGAAACACCATATATTTT. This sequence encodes CASSSGQVVGGNTIYF.

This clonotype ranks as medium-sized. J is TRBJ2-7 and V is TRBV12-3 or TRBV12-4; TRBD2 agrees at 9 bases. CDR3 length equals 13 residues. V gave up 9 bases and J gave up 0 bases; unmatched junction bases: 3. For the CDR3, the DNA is TGTGCCAGTCGACTAGCGGCCTCCTACGAGCAGTACTTC. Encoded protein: CASRLAASYEQYF.

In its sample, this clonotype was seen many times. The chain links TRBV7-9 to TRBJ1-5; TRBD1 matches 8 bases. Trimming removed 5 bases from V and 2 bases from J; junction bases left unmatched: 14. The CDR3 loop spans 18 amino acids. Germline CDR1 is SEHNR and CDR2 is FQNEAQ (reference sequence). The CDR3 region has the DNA TGTGCCAGCAGCAAGACCTCCGGGACAGGTATCGGCAATCAGCCCCAGCATTTT. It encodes CASSKTSGTGIGNQPQHF.

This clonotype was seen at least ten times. CDR3 loop: CASSRGQYYEQYF. CDR3 DNA sequence: TGTGCCAGCAGCCGAGGACAGTACTACGAGCAGTACTTC. V gene TRBV7-2 combines with J gene TRBJ2-7, with TRBD1 as a possible D gene (6 bases). V lost 5 bases and J 3 bases, leaving 11 bases between the germline ends. The CDR3 is 13 residues long. In germline, CDR1 is SGHTA, CDR2 FQGNSA.

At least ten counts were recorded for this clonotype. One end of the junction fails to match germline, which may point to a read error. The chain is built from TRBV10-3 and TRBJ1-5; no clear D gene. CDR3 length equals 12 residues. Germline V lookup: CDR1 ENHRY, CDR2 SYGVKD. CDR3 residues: CAISDSNQPQNF. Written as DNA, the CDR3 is TGTGCCATCAGTGACAGCAATCAGCCCCAGAATTTT.

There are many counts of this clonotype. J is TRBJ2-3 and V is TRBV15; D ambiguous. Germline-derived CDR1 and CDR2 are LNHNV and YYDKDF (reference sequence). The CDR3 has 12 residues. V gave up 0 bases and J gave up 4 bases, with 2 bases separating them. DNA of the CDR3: TGTGCCACCAGCAGAGAGCCAGATACGCAGTATTTT. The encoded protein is CATSREPDTQYF.

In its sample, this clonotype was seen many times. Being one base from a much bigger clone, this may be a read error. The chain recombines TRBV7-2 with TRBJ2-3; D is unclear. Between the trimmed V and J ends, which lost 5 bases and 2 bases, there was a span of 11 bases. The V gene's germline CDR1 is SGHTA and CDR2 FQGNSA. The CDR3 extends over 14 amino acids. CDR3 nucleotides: TGTGCCAGCAGCCTGGGAATAAACACAGATACGCAGTATTTT. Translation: CASSLGINTDTQYF.

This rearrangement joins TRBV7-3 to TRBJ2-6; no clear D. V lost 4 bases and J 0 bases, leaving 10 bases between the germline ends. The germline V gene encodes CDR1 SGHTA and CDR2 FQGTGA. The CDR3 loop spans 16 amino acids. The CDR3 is CASSSFRSSGANVLTF. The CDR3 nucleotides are TGTGCCAGCAGCTCATTCAGGTCCTCTGGGGCCAACGTCCTGACTTTC.

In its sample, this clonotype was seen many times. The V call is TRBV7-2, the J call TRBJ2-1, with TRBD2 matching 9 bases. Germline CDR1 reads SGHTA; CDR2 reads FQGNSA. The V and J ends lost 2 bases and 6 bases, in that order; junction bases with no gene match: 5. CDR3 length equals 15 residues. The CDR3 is CASSLWSSGSNEQFF. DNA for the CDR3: TGTGCCAGCAGCTTATGGAGTAGCGGGAGCAATGAGCAGTTCTTC.

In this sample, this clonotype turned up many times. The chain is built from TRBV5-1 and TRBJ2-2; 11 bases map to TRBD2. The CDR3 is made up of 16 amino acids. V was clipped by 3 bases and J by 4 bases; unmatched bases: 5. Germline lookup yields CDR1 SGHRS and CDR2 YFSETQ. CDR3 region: CASSSIAGGRTGELFF. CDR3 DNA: TGCGCCAGCAGCTCGATAGCGGGGGGGCGCACCGGGGAGCTGTTTTTT.

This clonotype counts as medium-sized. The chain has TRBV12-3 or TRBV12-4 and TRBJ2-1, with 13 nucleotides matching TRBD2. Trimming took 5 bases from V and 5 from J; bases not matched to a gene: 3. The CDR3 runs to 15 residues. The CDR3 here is CASSRTSGSHNEQFF. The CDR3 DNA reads TGTGCCAGCAGTAGGACTAGCGGGAGCCACAATGAGCAGTTCTTC.

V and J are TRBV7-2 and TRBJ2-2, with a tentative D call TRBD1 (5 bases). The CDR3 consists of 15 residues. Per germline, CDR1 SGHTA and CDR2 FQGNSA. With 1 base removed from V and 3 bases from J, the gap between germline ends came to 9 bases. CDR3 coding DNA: TGTGCCAGCAGCTTAGTTGGGGCTGACACCGGGGAGCTGTTTTTT. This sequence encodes CASSLVGADTGELFF.

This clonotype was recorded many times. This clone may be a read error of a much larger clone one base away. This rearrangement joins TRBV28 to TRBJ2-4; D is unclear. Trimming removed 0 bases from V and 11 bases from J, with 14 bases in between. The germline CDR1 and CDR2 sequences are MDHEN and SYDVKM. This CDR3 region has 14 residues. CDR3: CASSLWPTGKVQYF. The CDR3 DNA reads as TGTGCCAGCAGTTTATGGCCAACGGGCAAGGTTCAGTACTTC. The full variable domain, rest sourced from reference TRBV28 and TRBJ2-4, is DVKVTQSSRYLVKRTGEKVFLECVQDMDHENMFWYRQDPGLGLRLIYFSYDVKMKEKGDIPEGYSVSREKKERFSLILESASTNQTSMYLCASSLWPTGKVQYFGAGTRLSVL.